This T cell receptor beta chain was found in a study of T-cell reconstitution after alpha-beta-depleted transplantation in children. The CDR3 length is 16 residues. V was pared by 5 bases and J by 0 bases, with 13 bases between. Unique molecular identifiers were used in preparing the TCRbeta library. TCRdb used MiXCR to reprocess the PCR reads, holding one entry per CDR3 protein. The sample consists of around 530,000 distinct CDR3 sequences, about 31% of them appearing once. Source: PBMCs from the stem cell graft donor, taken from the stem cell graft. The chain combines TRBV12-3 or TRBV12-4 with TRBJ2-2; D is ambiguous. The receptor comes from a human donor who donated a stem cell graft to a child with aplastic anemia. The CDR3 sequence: CASSPRPETNTGELFF. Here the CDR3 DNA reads TGTGCCAGCAGTCCCCGCCCGGAGACGAACACCGGGGAGCTGTTTTTT.